A single sample is the source of the 24 T cell receptor beta chains below, sequenced in a study of monozygotic twins with inflammatory bowel disease. No DNA is given; TCRdb re-called the 5' RACE reads and lists each CDR3 protein once. This table holds 440,000 or so distinct CDR3 sequences. Sequenced sample: blood. These TCRs come from a human donor with ulcerative colitis or Crohn's disease, or a healthy co-twin of an affected twin (not recorded which).

The gene calls are TRBV3-1 and TRBJ2-1; TCRdb names TRBD2, which stays unverified in the absence of DNA. The germline gives CDR1 LGHDT, CDR2 YNNKEL (reference sequence). The CDR3 has 17 amino acids. This chain's CDR3 is CASSPNPTSGRAWEQFF.

The rearrangement joins TRBV4-3 to TRBJ2-1; there is no DNA to check the TCRdb D call of TRBD2. The CDR3 is 16 amino acids. Germline values: CDR1 LGHNA, CDR2 YSLEER. CDR3 region: CASSQDAGTSGDEQFF.

The chain combines TRBV4-3 with TRBJ1-4; TCRdb returns TRBD1, unconfirmable since there is no DNA. This CDR3 has 13 amino acids. The germline V gene has CDR1 LGHNA and CDR2 YSLEER. This CDR3 is CASSRPGGEKLFF.

This rearrangement joins TRBV13 to TRBJ2-2; TCRdb picks TRBD2, but there is no DNA to check that call. Germline CDR1 PRHDT, CDR2 FYEKMQ (reference sequence). The CDR3 is made up of 15 amino acids. The CDR3 region is CASTPPRLNPGELFF.

This sequence joins TRBV7-9 and TRBJ1-1; the TCRdb D gene call, TRBD1, has no DNA to confirm it. CDR1 is SEHNR, CDR2 FQNEAQ, per germline (reference sequence). There are 13 residues in the CDR3. CDR3 amino acids: CASSLALGAEAFF.

This chain joins TRBV20-1 and TRBJ1-1; without DNA, the TCRdb call of TRBD1 cannot be checked. There are 13 residues in the CDR3. In germline, CDR1 is DFQATT, CDR2 SNEGSKA (reference sequence). The CDR3 region is CSARVPAGGGAFF.

The chain uses TRBV7-9 and TRBJ1-3; TCRdb's D gene call, TRBD1, goes unchecked for lack of DNA. The CDR3 spans 17 residues. Germline loops: CDR1 SEHNR, CDR2 FQNEAQ (reference sequence). The CDR3 loop reads CASSYYSPGQVGNTIYF.

This chain connects TRBV12-3 or TRBV12-4 to TRBJ1-1; TCRdb selects TRBD1, and the lack of DNA leaves this call unchecked. This CDR3 is 16 amino acids long. The CDR3 sequence is CASSAYSGTLNTEAFF.

The chain uses TRBV30 and TRBJ2-7. This CDR3 has 12 residues. Germline V lookup: CDR1 GTSNPN, CDR2 SVGIG (reference sequence). CDR3 sequence: CAWSLGPYEQYF.

The CDR3 is CASSWGRGPYEQYF. This chain joins TRBV7-2 and TRBJ2-7; the TCRdb D gene call, TRBD1, has no DNA to confirm it. CDR3 length: 14 amino acids. Germline CDR1 reads SGHTA; CDR2 reads FQGNSA.

The chain carries TRBV6-1 and TRBJ2-2. The germline gives CDR1 MNHNS, CDR2 SASEGT. The CDR3 sequence is 14 residues long. CDR3 loop: CASGSGLNTGELFF.

The chain has TRBV14 and TRBJ2-7; TCRdb's D call of TRBD1 is untestable without DNA. CDR1 is SGHDN, CDR2 FVKESK, per germline. There are 15 residues in the CDR3. CDR3 residues: CASSQALNRVGEQYF.

The CDR3 protein is CASSTVQVSTQYF. The genes are TRBV7-6 and TRBJ2-5. Germline-derived CDR1 and CDR2 are SGHVS and FNYEAQ. The CDR3 sequence is 13 residues long.

This chain connects TRBV27 to TRBJ2-6; TCRdb picks TRBD1, but there is no DNA to check that call. This CDR3 is built from 14 residues. The germline CDR1 and CDR2 sequences are MNHEY and SMNVEV (reference sequence). The CDR3 here is CASSPLLGANVLTF.

The V and J genes are TRBV21-1 and TRBJ1-5. TRBV21-1 is a listed pseudogene. The CDR3 extends over 14 amino acids. This chain's CDR3 is CASIRGVSNQPQHF.

The chain has TRBV18 and TRBJ2-6; the TCRdb call, TRBD1, lacks DNA for checking. Germline CDR1 is KGHSH and CDR2 is LQKENI. This CDR3 region has 16 residues. CDR3 protein: CASSPMGGSGANVLTF.

The chain has TRBV11-1 and TRBJ2-7; without DNA, the TCRdb call of TRBD2 cannot be checked. Germline CDR1 reads SGHAT; CDR2 reads FQDESV (reference sequence). This CDR3 has 20 residues. The CDR3 region is CASSPGPLAGRTRSSYEQYF.

This chain joins TRBV2 and TRBJ1-1; the TRBD1 assignment by TCRdb is unverifiable without DNA. Germline V lookup: CDR1 SNHLY, CDR2 FYNNEI. This CDR3 is 11 amino acids long. This CDR3 reads CARTGNTEAFF.

V usage is TRBV10-2 and J usage is TRBJ2-7; there is no DNA to check the TCRdb D call of TRBD2. From germline, CDR1 is WSHSY and CDR2 SAAADI. This CDR3 comprises 15 residues. The CDR3 reads CASSDWTSGWNEQYF.

V usage is TRBV5-1 and J usage is TRBJ1-1. From germline, CDR1 is SGHRS and CDR2 YFSETQ. The CDR3 totals 15 residues. CDR3 amino acids: CASSLAPGPGTEAFF.

The CDR3 region is CSAFLPGLAASPQETQYF. V gene TRBV20-1 combines with J gene TRBJ2-5; TCRdb returns TRBD2, unconfirmable since there is no DNA. CDR1 is DFQATT, CDR2 SNEGSKA, per germline (reference sequence). This CDR3 has 18 residues.

The chain is built from TRBV10-3 and TRBJ2-7; TCRdb picks TRBD1, but there is no DNA to check that call. Per germline, CDR1 ENHRY and CDR2 SYGVKD. This CDR3 is 13 amino acids long. This CDR3 reads CAISPGHLEFQYF.

The chain has TRBV7-7 and TRBJ2-5; TCRdb lists TRBD2, though no DNA is available to test this call. The CDR3 is 16 residues long. Germline V gives CDR1 SSHAT, CDR2 FNYEAQ (reference sequence). The CDR3 sequence is CASSLSSGRAQETQYF.

J is TRBJ2-2 and V is TRBV20-1; TCRdb's D call of TRBD2 is untestable without DNA. Germline loops: CDR1 DFQATT, CDR2 SNEGSKA (reference sequence). CDR3 length: 14 residues. The CDR3 reads CSAREAGDRGELFF.